This T cell receptor (beta chain) was captured by sequencing in a study of blood T cell repertoires in COVID-19. Germline V gives CDR1 MNHEY, CDR2 SVGEGT. The CDR3 contains 13 residues. Trimming removed 5 bases at V and 5 bases at J, with 12 bases between. The table came from immunoSEQ multiplex PCR; TCRdb's copy has only in-frame clones and leaves some out. The profile covers about 200,000 clones, with 80% to 90% appearing a single time and 2% to 3% taken by the ten largest. The gene calls are TRBV6-2 or TRBV6-3 and TRBJ1-2; no clear D. The clonotype originates from a woman aged 40 to 50 with active or convalescent COVID-19. What was sequenced was peripheral blood. This CDR3 reads CASSRQSRYGYTF. CDR3 coding DNA: TGTGCCAGCAGTCGACAATCCCGTTATGGCTACACCTTC.